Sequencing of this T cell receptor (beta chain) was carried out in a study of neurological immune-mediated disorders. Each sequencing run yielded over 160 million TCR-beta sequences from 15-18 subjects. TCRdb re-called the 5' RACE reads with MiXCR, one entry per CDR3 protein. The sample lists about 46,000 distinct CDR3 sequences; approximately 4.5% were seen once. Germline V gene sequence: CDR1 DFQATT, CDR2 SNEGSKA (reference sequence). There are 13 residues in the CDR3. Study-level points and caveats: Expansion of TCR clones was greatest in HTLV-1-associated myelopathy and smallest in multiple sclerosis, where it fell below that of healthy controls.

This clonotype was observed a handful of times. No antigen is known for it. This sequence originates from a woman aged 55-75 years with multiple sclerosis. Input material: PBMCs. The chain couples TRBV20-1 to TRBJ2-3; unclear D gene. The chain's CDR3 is CSAEEGPTDTQYF. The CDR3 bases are TGCAGCGCCGAGGAAGGGCCCACAGATACGCAGTATTTT.